The 3 T cell receptor beta chains given below trace back to one sample, sequenced in a study of cytomegalovirus exposure and HLA in healthy donors (dated by TCRdb to about 2017). Receptor amplification or capture employed the immunoSEQ multiplex PCR assay. For the multiplex PCR, a mixture combining 60 forward primers for TCR Vbeta segments and 13 reverse primers for TCR Jbeta segments was used. As stored in TCRdb, this immuneACCESS dataset retains in-frame rearrangements with V and J assigned. A fraction of the clones does not appear; measured against another copy, unresolved V genes explain less than half of the discrepancy, and the remainder lacks a known reason. Counted in this sample were around 200,000 clones; around three quarters of them appeared once. The ten largest clones take up 0.5% to 0.8% of the sample. Specimen: PBMCs. The origin of the receptors is a boy aged 10-17 years in good health and CMV-seronegative.

The rearrangement joins TRBV6-5 to TRBJ2-6; no clear D gene. V was shortened by 5 bases and J by 0 bases, with 8 bases between the two germline ends. This CDR3 spans 15 amino acids. The germline V gene has CDR1 MNHEY and CDR2 SVGAGI. The CDR3 region has the DNA TGTGCCAGCAGTCTCGGTGGCTCTGGGGCCAACGTCCTGACTTTC. Translation gives CASSLGGSGANVLTF.

The V gene is TRBV5-1, the J gene TRBJ2-3, with 10 bases lining up with TRBD1. The CDR3 length is 18 residues. Trimming removed 4 bases from V and 0 bases from J; junction bases left unmatched: 11. CDR1 and CDR2 (germline): SGHRS, YFSETQ. CDR3 loop: CASSPGTGEQTSTDTQYF. In DNA form, the CDR3 reads TGCGCCAGCAGCCCAGGGACAGGGGAACAAACTAGCACAGATACGCAGTATTTT.

The chain has TRBV6-1 and TRBJ2-3; TRBD2 matches 8 bases. The CDR3 spans 16 residues. V shed 1 base and J 4 bases; nucleotides not matched to a gene: 7. CDR1 is MNHNS and CDR2 is SASEGT in the germline V gene. As DNA, the CDR3 is TGTGCCAGCAGTGAAGTTGGCGGGAGGTCGGCAGATACGCAGTATTTT. It specifies CASSEVGGRSADTQYF.